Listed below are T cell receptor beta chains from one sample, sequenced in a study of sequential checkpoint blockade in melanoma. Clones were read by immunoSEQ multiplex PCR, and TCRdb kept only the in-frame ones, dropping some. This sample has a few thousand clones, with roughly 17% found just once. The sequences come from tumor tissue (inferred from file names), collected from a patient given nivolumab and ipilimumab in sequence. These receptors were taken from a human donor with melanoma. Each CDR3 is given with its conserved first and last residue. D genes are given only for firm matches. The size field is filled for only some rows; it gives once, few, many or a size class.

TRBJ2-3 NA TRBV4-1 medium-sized TGCGCCAGCAGCCCGGGGACTAGCACAGATACGCAGTATTTT CASSPGTSTDTQYF
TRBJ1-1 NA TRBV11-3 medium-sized TGTGCCAGCAGCTTTCCAGGGGAGCCCACTGAAGCTTTCTTT CASSFPGEPTEAFF
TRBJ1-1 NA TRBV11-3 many TGTGCCAGCAGCGGCTTGGGGGGATTGGTTGCTGAAGCTTTCTTT CASSGLGGLVAEAFF
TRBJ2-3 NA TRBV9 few TGTGCCAGCAGCGTAACAGACACAGATACGCAGTATTTT CASSVTDTDTQYF
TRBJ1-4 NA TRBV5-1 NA TGCGCCAGCAGCTTGGTCGGAGTAGGGAGGGATGAAAAACTGTTTTTT CASSLVGVGRDEKLFF
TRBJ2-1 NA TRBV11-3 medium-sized TGTGCCAGCAGCCTGATTGGCTCCTACAATGAGCAGTTCTTC CASSLIGSYNEQFF
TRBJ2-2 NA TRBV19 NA TGTGCCAGTAGTATAGGCCGGGGTACCGGGGAGCTGTTTTTT CASSIGRGTGELFF
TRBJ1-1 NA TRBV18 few TGTGCCAGCTCACCCGCCATTATGAACACTGAAGCTTTCTTT CASSPAIMNTEAFF
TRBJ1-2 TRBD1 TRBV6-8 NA TGTGCCAGCAGTCAAGGACAGGGTAGCTATGGCTACACCTTC CASSQGQGSYGYTF
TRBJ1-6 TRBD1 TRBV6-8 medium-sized TGTGCCAGCAGTCCGCCGACAGGGGGGAATTCACCCCTCCACTTT CASSPPTGGNSPLHF
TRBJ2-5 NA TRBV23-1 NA TGCGCCAGCAGCCAAGACTCCGTTTTGGGCCTGGGGGAGACCCAGTACTTC CASSQDSVLGLGETQYF
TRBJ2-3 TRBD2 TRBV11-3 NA TGTGCCAGCAGCCTGGGGACGGCTAGCGGCTTCACAGATACGCAGTATTTT CASSLGTASGFTDTQYF
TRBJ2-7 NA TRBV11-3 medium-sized TGTGCCAGCAGCCTGACTCCAGACACGGATCTCGAAGGGCAGTACTTC CASSLTPDTDLEGQYF
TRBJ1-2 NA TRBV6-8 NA TGTGCCAGCAGCGGGACGGCTTTTTATGGCTACACCTTC CASSGTAFYGYTF
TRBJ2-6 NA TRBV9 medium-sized TGTGCCAGCAGCGCCCACGGGGCTGGGGCCAACGTCCTGACTTTC CASSAHGAGANVLTF
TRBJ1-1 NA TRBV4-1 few TGCGCCAGCAGCCAAGGATGGGCGAGCGCTGAAGCTTTCTTT CASSQGWASAEAFF
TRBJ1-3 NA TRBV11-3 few TGTGCCAGCAGCCCTCAAACAGGGAGGAACACCATATATTTT CASSPQTGRNTIYF
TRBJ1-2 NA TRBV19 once TGTGCCAGTAGTATAAGGGATCTGAGCGGCTACACCTTC CASSIRDLSGYTF
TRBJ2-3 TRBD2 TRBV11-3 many TGTGCCAGCAGCTTAGGACTAGCCGTAACAGATACGCAGTATTTT CASSLGLAVTDTQYF
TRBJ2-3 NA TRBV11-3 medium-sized TGTGCCAGCAGCCCCGAGGAGTTAACAGATACGCAGTATTTT CASSPEELTDTQYF
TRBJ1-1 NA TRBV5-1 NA TGCGCCAGCAGCAGATCCAACCCGGGGACTGAAGCTTTCTTT CASSRSNPGTEAFF
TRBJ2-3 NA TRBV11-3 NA TGTGCCAGCAGCTCCCCCGTGGCGGGACGCACAGATACGCAGTATTTT CASSSPVAGRTDTQYF
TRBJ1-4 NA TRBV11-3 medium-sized TGTGCCAGCAGCTCGGGTGGGGCTAATGAAAAACTGTTTTTT CASSSGGANEKLFF
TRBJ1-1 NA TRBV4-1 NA TGCGCCAGCAGCTGGCACAGGCTGAACACTGAAGCTTTCTTT CASSWHRLNTEAFF
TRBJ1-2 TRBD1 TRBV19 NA TGTGCCAGTAGTATACCCGGGACAGGGGCGCGCGGCTACACCTTC CASSIPGTGARGYTF
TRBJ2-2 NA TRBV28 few TGTGCCAGCACCTGGGGGGGGGCCACCGGGGAGCTGTTTTTT CASTWGGATGELFF
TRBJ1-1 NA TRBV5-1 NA TGCGCCAGCAGCTTGGAAGCGTGGGGAACTGAAGCTTTCTTT CASSLEAWGTEAFF
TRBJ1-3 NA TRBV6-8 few TGTGCCAGCAGTTTGTCCGGAAACACCATATATTTT CASSLSGNTIYF
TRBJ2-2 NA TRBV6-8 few TGTGCCATCAGCGATGGAACGAACACCGGGGAGCTGTTTTTT CAISDGTNTGELFF
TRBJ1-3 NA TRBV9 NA TGTGCCAGCAGCTCGCAAGACAGAAACACCATATATTTT CASSSQDRNTIYF
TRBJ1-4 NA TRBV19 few TGTGCCAGTAGTATAGGCGGGACCGAAAAGGAAAAACTGTTTTTT CASSIGGTEKEKLFF
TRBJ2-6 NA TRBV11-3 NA TGTGCCAGCAGCTTTAACCGAGGTTTCGGGGCCAACGTCCTGACTTTC CASSFNRGFGANVLTF
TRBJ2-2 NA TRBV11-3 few TGTGCCAGCAGCCTCCGGACCGGCGCCGGGGAGCTGTTTTTT CASSLRTGAGELFF
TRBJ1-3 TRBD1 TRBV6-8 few TGTGCCAGCAGTAACAGGGGGCCAGGAAACACCATATATTTT CASSNRGPGNTIYF